This T cell receptor (beta chain) was captured in a study of PD-1 blockade in classical Hodgkin lymphoma. This clone was observed a single time. Its antigen is as yet unknown. The repertoire was sequenced with immunoSEQ multiplex PCR; TCRdb's copy has only in-frame clones and lacks some. The sample includes 100,000 or so clones, roughly nine tenths seen only once; the top ten take around 17%. Time point indicated: cycle 4 day 1 (C4D1), after 5 to 7 weeks of nivolumab. Every one of the patients relapsed after autologous stem cell transplantation (brentuximab vedotin exposure was variable). Findings and caveats of the study: Individuals initiating nivolumab under 1 year after ASCT were excluded. TCR diversity in CD4+, not CD8+, cells rose significantly by C4D1. The authors have not defined what causes the repertoire differences, possibly disease activity or prior therapy.

The CDR3 runs to 14 residues. Germline CDR1 is MNHEY and CDR2 is SMNVEV (reference sequence). V lost 0 bases to trimming and J lost 4 bases, with 7 bases between them. This clonotype was obtained from a human donor with classical Hodgkin lymphoma. This sequence joins TRBV27 and TRBJ1-5; weak D call: TRBD1 (5 bases). The specimen was peripheral blood mononuclear cells (PBMCs), collected before the fourth cycle of nivolumab. This chain's CDR3 is CASSLSGENQPQHF. CDR3 nucleotides: TGTGCCAGCAGTTTATCAGGGGAGAATCAGCCCCAGCATTTT.